What follows are 17 T cell receptor beta chains derived from one specimen sequenced in a study of T cells expressing NK-cell markers. TCRdb re-called the 5' RACE reads and catalogs CDR3 proteins one per entry, DNA excluded. This table holds approximately 550,000 distinct CDR3 sequences. Sequencing was performed on blood T cells: a sorted CD56 or NKG2C T cell subset, CD4+ or CD8+ T cells, or bulk PBMC T cells (not recorded which). All receptors derive from a man aged 18 to 30 in good health.

The chain recombines TRBV28 with TRBJ2-5. There are 16 residues in the CDR3. The germline V gene has CDR1 MDHEN and CDR2 SYDVKM. The chain's CDR3 is CASSFGSGRTQETQYF.

The chain has TRBV6-5 and TRBJ2-2; TCRdb returns TRBD1, unconfirmable since there is no DNA. CDR3 length: 18 residues. Germline V gene sequence: CDR1 MNHEY, CDR2 SVGAGI. The CDR3 here is CASSSSYTGTGNTGELFF.

The gene calls are TRBV29-1 and TRBJ1-1; without DNA, the TCRdb call of TRBD1 cannot be checked. Germline CDR1 SQVTM, CDR2 ANQGSEA. This CDR3 comprises 12 residues. The CDR3 protein is CSVEGDTTLAFF.

V and J are TRBV24-1 and TRBJ2-1; TCRdb indicates TRBD2, and absent DNA this call remains unverified. This CDR3 is 15 amino acids long. In germline, CDR1 is KGHDR, CDR2 SFDVKD. The CDR3 protein is CATSEPSVSYNEQFF.

This chain links TRBV14 with TRBJ2-1; TCRdb selects TRBD2, and the lack of DNA leaves this call unchecked. The CDR3 sequence is 14 residues long. From germline, CDR1 is SGHDN and CDR2 FVKESK. This chain's CDR3 is CASSHPAGYNEQFF.

V usage is TRBV10-3 and J usage is TRBJ2-1; TCRdb's D gene call, TRBD2, goes unchecked for lack of DNA. Germline CDR1 ENHRY, CDR2 SYGVKD. The CDR3 contains 16 residues. The CDR3: CATWVVAGFSYNEQFF.

V gene TRBV20-1 combines with J gene TRBJ2-1; TCRdb designates TRBD2, a call that cannot be tested without DNA. The length of the CDR3 is 18 residues. Per germline, CDR1 DFQATT and CDR2 SNEGSKA (reference sequence). The CDR3 sequence is CSARDPKPWGPSYNEQFF.

CDR3 sequence: CASNILTPTSGYTGELFF. The V and J genes are TRBV11-1 and TRBJ2-2; as DNA is missing, the TRBD2 call by TCRdb cannot be tested. The CDR3 is made up of 18 amino acids. Per germline, CDR1 SGHAT and CDR2 FQDESV (reference sequence).

This chain connects TRBV6-1 to TRBJ2-7; the D gene TCRdb calls, TRBD2, cannot be checked with no DNA. Germline values: CDR1 MNHNS, CDR2 SASEGT. This CDR3 is 14 amino acids long. The CDR3 is CASSPTSGSYEQYF.

The V and J genes are TRBV5-8 and TRBJ2-3; lacking DNA, the TRBD1 call made by TCRdb goes unchecked. CDR1 and CDR2 (germline): SGHTS, YDEGEE. This CDR3 region has 15 residues. CDR3 sequence reads: CASSFKQGAEDTQYF. The full variable domain, completed using reference TRBV5-8 and TRBJ2-3, is EAGVTQSPTHLIKTRGQQATLRCSPISGHTSVYWYQQALGLGLQFLLWYDEGEERNRGNFPPRFSGRQFPNYSSELNVNALELEDSALYLCASSFKQGAEDTQYFGPGTRLTVL.

The chain links TRBV5-1 to TRBJ2-6; TCRdb's assignment of TRBD1 cannot be checked, as there is no DNA. The CDR3 has 13 residues. Germline V gene sequence: CDR1 SGHRS, CDR2 YFSETQ. This chain's CDR3 is CASGDTMANVLTF.

V is TRBV5-1 and J is TRBJ2-5; TCRdb's D call, TRBD2, is unchecked because there is no DNA. The CDR3 totals 14 residues. Germline CDR1 is SGHRS and CDR2 is YFSETQ. CDR3: CASSPERFRETQYF.

This chain uses TRBV12-3 or TRBV12-4 with TRBJ1-5; as DNA is missing, the TRBD1 call by TCRdb cannot be tested. This CDR3 is built from 17 residues. CDR3 in amino acids: CASSLKRLQGLRQPQHF.

Here the CDR3 reads CASSWGRSGANVLTF. This sequence joins TRBV5-1 and TRBJ2-6. There are 15 residues in the CDR3. CDR1 and CDR2 (germline): SGHRS, YFSETQ.

The V call is TRBV27, the J call TRBJ2-5; no DNA is available, so the TRBD2 call from TCRdb remains unchecked. Germline V gene lookup returns CDR1 MNHEY and CDR2 SMNVEV (reference sequence). CDR3 length: 15 residues. CDR3 residues: CASSATSGRQETQYF.

The chain links TRBV27 to TRBJ2-3; the D gene TCRdb calls, TRBD1, cannot be checked with no DNA. The CDR3 has 14 amino acids. Germline V gene sequence: CDR1 MNHEY, CDR2 SMNVEV (reference sequence). The CDR3 sequence is CASSYRDASDTQYF.

This sequence joins TRBV7-9 and TRBJ2-5; TCRdb proposes TRBD1, but this gene call is untestable without DNA. Germline-derived CDR1 and CDR2 are SEHNR and FQNEAQ (reference sequence). This CDR3 is built from 16 residues. The CDR3 protein is CASSLNRAWVTETQYF.